This T cell receptor (beta chain) stems from a study of CD8+CD57+ T cells in acquired aplastic anemia. Regarding the study as a whole: It was found that about 31 CD8+ CDR3 sequences were shared between patients and controls. Researchers reported that CD8+ Simpson's diversity was not significantly different in patients versus controls.

CDR1 SGHRS and CDR2 YFSETQ come from the germline V gene. V shed 4 bases and J shed 0 bases, with 11 bases lying between them. The CDR3 extends over 15 amino acids. At least ten counts were recorded for this clonotype. The target antigen is unknown. TCR beta VDJ and CDR3 were profiled, and genomic DNA was the template. In TCRdb, the reads were re-called with MiXCR into one record per CDR3 protein. In the table there are tens of thousands of distinct CDR3 sequences, about half of which are singletons. The chain links TRBV5-1 to TRBJ1-3; no reliable D call. Sample: sorted CD4+, CD8+, or CD8+CD57+ T cells (not recorded which) from PBMCs. The sequence derives from a human donor in good health, serving as a control. This CDR3 reads CASSQTASSGNTIYF. In DNA form, the CDR3 reads TGCGCCAGCAGCCAAACAGCAAGCTCTGGAAACACCATATATTTT.